This T cell receptor (beta chain) was captured by sequencing in a study of blood T cell repertoires in COVID-19. For the study at large: Samples of COVID-19 (acute and convalescent) were obtained from the United States, Italy and Spain. The analysed material was cDNA or gDNA that came from T cells, B-cell-depleted T cells, or PBMCs.

Methods used by the authors: Cell counts per sample came from amplifying reference gene primers. The table came from immunoSEQ multiplex PCR; TCRdb's copy has only in-frame clones and leaves some out. The V and J calls and clone size come from that table; D and trimming were worked out from the DNA. This table holds about 130,000 clones, more than 80% found once. This TCR was sampled from a human donor in a cohort sampled during active COVID-19. Material for sequencing was peripheral blood.

The CDR3 DNA sequence: TGTGCCAGCAGCTTGCCAACCACAGGGGGCGAGCAGTACTTC. Encoded protein: CASSLPTTGGEQYF. The rearrangement uses TRBV5-4 and TRBJ2-7; 8 bases are a match to TRBD1. CDR3 length equals 14 residues. The V gene end was trimmed by 1 base and the J gene end by 6 bases; junction bases not matched to a gene: 6. Germline values: CDR1 SGHNT, CDR2 YYREEE (reference sequence).